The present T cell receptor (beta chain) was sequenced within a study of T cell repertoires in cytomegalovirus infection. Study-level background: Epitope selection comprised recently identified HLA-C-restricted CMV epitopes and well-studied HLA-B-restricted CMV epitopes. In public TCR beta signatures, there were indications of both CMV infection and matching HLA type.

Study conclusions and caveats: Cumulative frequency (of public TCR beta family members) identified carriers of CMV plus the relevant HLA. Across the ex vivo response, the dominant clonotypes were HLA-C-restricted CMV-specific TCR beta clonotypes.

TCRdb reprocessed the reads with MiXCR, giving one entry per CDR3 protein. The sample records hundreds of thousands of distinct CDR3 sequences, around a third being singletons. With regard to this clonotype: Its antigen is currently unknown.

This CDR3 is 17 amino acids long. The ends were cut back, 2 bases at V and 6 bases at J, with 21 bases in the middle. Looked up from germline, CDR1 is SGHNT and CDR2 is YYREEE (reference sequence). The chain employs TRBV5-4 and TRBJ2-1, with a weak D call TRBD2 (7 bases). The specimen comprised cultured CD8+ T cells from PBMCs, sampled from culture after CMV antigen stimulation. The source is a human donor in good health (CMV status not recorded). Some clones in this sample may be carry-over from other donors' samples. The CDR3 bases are TGTGCCAGCAGCTTCCCGGGACAACCGGGGGGAGGCAATGAGCAGTTCTTC. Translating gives CASSFPGQPGGGNEQFF.